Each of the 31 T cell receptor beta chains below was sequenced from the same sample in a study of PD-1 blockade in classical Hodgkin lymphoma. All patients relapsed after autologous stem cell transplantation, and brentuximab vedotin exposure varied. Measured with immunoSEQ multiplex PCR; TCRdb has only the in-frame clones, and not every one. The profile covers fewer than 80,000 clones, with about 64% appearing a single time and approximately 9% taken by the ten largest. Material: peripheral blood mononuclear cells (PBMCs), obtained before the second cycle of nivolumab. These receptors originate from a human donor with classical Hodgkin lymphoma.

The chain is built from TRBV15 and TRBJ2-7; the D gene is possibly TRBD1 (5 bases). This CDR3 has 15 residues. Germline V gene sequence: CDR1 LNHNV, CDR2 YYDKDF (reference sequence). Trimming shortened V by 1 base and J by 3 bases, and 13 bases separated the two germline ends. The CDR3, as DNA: TGTGCCACCAGCAGAGCGGACATGAATAGCTACGAGCAGTACTTC. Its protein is CATSRADMNSYEQYF.

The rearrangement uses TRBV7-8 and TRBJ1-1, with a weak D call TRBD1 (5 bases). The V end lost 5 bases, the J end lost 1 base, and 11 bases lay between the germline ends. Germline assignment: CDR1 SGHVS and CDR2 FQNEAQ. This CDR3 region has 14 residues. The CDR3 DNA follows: TGTGCCAGCAGCCTAGGGACGGCGAACACTGAAGCTTTCTTT. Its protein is CASSLGTANTEAFF.

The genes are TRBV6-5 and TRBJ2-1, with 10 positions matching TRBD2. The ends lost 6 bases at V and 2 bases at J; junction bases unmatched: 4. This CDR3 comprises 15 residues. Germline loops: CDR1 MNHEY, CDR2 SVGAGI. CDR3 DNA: TGTGCCAGCAGCTTAGCGGGGGGTCCCTACAATGAGCAGTTCTTC. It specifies CASSLAGGPYNEQFF.

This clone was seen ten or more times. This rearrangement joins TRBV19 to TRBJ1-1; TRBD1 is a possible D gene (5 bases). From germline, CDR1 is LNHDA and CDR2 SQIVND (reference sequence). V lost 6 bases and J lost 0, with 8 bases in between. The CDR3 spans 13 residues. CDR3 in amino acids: CASRGEMNTEAFF. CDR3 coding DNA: TGTGCCAGTAGGGGGGAGATGAACACTGAAGCTTTCTTT.

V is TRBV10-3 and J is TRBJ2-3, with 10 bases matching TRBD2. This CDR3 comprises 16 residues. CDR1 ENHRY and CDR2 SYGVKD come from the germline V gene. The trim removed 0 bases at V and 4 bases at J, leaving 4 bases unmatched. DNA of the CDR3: TGTGCCATCAGTGAGTCGGGAGCGGGAGGGGCAGATACGCAGTATTTT. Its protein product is CAISESGAGGADTQYF.

The DNA of the CDR3 is TGTGCCAGTAGCCCCCGACAGTCACTAGCCAAAAACATTCAGTACTTC. Encoded protein: CASSPRQSLAKNIQYF. The chain joins TRBV19 to TRBJ2-4; D is possibly TRBD1 (5 bases). The CDR3 totals 16 residues. Trimming shortened V by 6 bases and J by 0 bases, and 15 bases separated the two germline ends. Germline CDR1 is LNHDA and CDR2 is SQIVND (reference sequence).

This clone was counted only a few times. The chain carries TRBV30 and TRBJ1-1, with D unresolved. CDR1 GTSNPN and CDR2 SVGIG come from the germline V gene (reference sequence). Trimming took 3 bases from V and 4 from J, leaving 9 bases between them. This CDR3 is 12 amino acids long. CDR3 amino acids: CAWSGLGTEAFF. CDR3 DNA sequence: TGTGCCTGGAGCGGGCTCGGCACTGAAGCTTTCTTT.

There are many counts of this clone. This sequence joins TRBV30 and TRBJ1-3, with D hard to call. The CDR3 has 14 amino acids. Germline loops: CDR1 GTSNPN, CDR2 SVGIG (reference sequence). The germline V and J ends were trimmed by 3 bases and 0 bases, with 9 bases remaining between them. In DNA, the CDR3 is TGTGCCTGGAGCTGGAGGGTCTCTGGAAACACCATATATTTT. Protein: CAWSWRVSGNTIYF.

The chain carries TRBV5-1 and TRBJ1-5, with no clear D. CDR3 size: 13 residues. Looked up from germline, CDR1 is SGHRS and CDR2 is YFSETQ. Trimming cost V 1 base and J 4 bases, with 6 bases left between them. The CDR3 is CASSLRPNQPQHF. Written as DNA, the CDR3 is TGCGCCAGCAGCTTGCGGCCTAATCAGCCCCAGCATTTT.

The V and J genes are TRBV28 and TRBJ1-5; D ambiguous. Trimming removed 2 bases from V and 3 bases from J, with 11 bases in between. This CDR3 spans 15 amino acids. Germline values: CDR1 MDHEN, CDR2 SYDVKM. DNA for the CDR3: TGTGCCAGCAGTTTAGTAGGGTTCAACAATCAGCCCCAGCATTTT. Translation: CASSLVGFNNQPQHF.

CDR3 protein: CASSPRTGVAEGNTIYF. The CDR3 bases are TGTGCCAGCAGCCCCCGGACAGGGGTGGCGGAAGGAAACACCATATATTTT. This chain uses TRBV9 with TRBJ1-3, with TRBD1 matching 9 bases. CDR3 length equals 17 residues. Unmatched junction bases numbered 12, after V lost 4 bases and J lost 4 bases. Germline V gene lookup returns CDR1 SGDLS and CDR2 YYNGEE.

CDR3 sequence (DNA): TGCGCCAGCAGCCAAGATCGGTGGCTGAAGGGAACATTTGGGGAACTGTTTTTT. Its protein is CASSQDRWLKGTFGELFF. The chain has TRBV4-1 and TRBJ1-4; D ambiguous. Germline V gives CDR1 MGHRA, CDR2 YSYEKL. The length of the CDR3 is 18 residues. V was cut by 0 bases and J by 12 bases, with 26 bases left in between.

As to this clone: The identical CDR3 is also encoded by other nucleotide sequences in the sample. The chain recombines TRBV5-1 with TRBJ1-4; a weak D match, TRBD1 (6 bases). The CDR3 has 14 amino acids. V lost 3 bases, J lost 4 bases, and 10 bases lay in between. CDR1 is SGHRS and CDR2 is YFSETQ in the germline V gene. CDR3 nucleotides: TGCGCCAGCAGCTCAACAGGGATTAATGAAAAACTGTTTTTT. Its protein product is CASSSTGINEKLFF.

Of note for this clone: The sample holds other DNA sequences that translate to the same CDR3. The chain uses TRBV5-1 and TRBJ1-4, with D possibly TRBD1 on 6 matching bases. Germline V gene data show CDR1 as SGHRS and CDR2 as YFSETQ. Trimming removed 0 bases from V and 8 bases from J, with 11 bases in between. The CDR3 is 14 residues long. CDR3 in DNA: TGCGCCAGCAGCTTGGGCCAGGGGAAAGAAAAACTGTTTTTT. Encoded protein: CASSLGQGKEKLFF.

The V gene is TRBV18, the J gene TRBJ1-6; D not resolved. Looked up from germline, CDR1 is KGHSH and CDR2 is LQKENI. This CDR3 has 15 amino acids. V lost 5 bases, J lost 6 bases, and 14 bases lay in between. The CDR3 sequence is CASSGGEWGNSPLHF. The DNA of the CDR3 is TGTGCCAGCTCAGGCGGGGAGTGGGGTAATTCACCCCTCCACTTT.

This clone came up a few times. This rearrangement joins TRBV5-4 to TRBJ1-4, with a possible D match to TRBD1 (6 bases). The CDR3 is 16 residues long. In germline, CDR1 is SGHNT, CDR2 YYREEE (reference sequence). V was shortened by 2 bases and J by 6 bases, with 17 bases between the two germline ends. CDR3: CASSLSEGTYHEKLFF. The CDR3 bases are TGTGCCAGCAGCTTATCAGAGGGGACATATCATGAAAAACTGTTTTTT.

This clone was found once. The CDR3 bases are TGCGCCAGCAGCTCTTTGACAGGGGGCACTGAAGCTTTCTTT. It is translated as CASSSLTGGTEAFF. The chain is built from TRBV5-1 and TRBJ1-1; TRBD1 matches at 9 bases. The J segment lost 4 bases and the V segment lost 3 bases, leaving 4 bases of the junction unmatched. Per germline, CDR1 SGHRS and CDR2 YFSETQ. The CDR3 loop spans 14 amino acids.

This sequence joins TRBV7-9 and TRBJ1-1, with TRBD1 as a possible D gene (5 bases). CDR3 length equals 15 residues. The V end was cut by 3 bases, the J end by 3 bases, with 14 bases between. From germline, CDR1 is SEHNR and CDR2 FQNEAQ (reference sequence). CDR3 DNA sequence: TGTGCCAGCAGCTTGGGGGACGTGGGGGACACTGAAGCTTTCTTT. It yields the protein CASSLGDVGDTEAFF. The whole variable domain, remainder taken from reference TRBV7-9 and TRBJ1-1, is DTGVSQNPRHKITKRGQNVTFRCDPISEHNRLYWYRQTLGQGPEFLTYFQNEAQLEKSRLLSDRFSAERPKGSFSTLEIQRTEQGDSAMYLCASSLGDVGDTEAFFGQGTRLTVV.

CDR3 region: CASSPRLSTDTQYF. CDR3 in DNA: TGTGCCAGCAGCCCACGCCTCTCCACAGATACGCAGTATTTT. The gene calls are TRBV7-3 and TRBJ2-3; D gene uncertain. The CDR3 loop spans 14 amino acids. The V end lost 5 bases, the J end lost 2 bases, and 11 bases lay between the germline ends. The germline V gene has CDR1 SGHTA and CDR2 FQGTGA.

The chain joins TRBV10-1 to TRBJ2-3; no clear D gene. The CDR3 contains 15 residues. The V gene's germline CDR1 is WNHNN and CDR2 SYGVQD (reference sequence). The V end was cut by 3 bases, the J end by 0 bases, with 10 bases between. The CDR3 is CASSETSPSTDTQYF. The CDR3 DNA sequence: TGCGCCAGCAGTGAAACTTCTCCTAGCACAGATACGCAGTATTTT.

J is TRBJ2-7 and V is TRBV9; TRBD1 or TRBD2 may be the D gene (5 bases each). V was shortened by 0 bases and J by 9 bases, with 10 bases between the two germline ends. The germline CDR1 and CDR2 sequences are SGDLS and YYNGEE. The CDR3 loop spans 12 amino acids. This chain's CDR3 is CASSVERGVQYF. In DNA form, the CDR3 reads TGTGCCAGCAGCGTAGAGAGGGGTGTGCAGTACTTC.

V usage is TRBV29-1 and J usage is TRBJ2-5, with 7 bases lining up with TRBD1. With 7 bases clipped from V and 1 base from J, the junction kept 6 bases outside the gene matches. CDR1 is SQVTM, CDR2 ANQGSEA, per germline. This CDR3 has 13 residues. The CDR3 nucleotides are TGCAGCGGCGGACAGGCCTCCCAAGAGACCCAGTACTTC. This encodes CSGGQASQETQYF.

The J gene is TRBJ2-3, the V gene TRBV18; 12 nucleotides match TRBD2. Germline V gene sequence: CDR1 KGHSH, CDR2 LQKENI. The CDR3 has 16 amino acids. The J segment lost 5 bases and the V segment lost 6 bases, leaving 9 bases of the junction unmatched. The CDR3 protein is CASSFLAGGPKDTQYF. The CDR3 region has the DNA TGTGCCAGCTCTTTCCTAGCGGGAGGGCCCAAAGATACGCAGTATTTT.

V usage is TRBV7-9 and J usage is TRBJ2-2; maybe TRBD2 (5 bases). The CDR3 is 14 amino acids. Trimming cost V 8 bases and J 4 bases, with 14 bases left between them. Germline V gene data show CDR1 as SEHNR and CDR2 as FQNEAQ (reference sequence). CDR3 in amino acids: CASGIWAGTGELFF. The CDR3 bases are TGTGCCAGCGGGATTTGGGCGGGCACCGGGGAGCTGTTTTTT.

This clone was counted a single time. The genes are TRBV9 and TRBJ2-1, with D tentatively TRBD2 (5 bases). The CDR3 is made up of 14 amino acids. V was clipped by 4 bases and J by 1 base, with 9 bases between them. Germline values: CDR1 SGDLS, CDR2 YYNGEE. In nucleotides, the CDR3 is TGTGCCAGCAGCACTAGGGATTCCTACAATGAGCAGTTCTTC. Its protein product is CASSTRDSYNEQFF.

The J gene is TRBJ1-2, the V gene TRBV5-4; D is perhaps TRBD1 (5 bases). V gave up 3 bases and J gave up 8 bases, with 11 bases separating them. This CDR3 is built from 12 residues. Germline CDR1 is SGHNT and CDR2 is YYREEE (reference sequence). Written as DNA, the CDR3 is TGTGCCAGCAGCTCAGACAGAATCGGCTACACCTTC. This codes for CASSSDRIGYTF.

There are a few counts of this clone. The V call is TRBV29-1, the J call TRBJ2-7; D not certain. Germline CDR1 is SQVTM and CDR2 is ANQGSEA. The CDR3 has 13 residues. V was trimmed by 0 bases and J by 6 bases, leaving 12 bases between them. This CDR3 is CSVEDVIGREQYF. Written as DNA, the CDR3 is TGCAGCGTTGAAGATGTAATAGGTCGCGAGCAGTACTTC.

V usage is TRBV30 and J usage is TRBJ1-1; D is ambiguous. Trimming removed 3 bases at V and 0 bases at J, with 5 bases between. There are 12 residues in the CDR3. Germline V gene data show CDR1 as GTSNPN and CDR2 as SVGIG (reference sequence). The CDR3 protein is CAWSRMNTEAFF. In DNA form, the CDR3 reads TGTGCCTGGAGCAGAATGAACACTGAAGCTTTCTTT. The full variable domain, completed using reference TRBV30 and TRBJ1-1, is SQTIHQWPATLVQPVGSPLSLECTVEGTSNPNLYWYRQAAGRGLQLLFYSVGIGQISSEVPQNLSASRPQDRQFILSSKKLLLSDSGFYLCAWSRMNTEAFFGQGTRLTVV.

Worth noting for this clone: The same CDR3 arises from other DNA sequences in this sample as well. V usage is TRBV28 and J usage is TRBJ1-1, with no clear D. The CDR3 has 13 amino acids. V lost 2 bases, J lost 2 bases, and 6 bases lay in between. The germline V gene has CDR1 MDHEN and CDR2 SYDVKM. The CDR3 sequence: CASSLGPNTEAFF. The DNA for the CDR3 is TGTGCCAGCAGTTTAGGTCCTAACACTGAAGCTTTCTTT.

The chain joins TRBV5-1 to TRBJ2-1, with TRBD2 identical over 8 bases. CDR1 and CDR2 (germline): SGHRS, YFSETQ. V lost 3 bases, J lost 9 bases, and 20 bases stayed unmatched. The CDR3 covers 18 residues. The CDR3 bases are TGCGCCAGCAGCTATGACAGTAAGGCCGGGACTAGGCTGGGTGAGCAGTTCTTC. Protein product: CASSYDSKAGTRLGEQFF. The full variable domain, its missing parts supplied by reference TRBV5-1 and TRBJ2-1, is KAGVTQTPRYLIKTRGQQVTLSCSPISGHRSVSWYQQTPGQGLQFLFEYFSETQRNKGNFPGRFSGRQFSNSRSEMNVSTLELGDSALYLCASSYDSKAGTRLGEQFFGPGTRLTVL.

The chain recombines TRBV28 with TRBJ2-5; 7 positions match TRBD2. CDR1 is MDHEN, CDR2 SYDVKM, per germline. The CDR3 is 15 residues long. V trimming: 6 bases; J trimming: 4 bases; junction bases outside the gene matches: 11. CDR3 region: CASRWGGIRGETQYF. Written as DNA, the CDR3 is TGTGCCAGCAGGTGGGGGGGAATACGGGGAGAGACCCAGTACTTC.